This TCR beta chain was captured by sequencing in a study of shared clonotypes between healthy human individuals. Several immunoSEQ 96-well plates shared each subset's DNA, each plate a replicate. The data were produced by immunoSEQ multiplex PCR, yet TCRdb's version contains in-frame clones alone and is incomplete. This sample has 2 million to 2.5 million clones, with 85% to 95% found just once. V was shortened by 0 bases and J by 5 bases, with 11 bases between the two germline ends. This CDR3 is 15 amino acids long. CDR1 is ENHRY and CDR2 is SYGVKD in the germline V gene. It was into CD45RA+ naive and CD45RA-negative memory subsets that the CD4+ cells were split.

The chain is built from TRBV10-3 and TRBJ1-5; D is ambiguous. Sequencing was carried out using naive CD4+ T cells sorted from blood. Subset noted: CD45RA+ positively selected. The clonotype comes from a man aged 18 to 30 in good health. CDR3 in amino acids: CAISESVVKDQPQHF. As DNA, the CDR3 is TGTGCCATCAGTGAGTCGGTTGTTAAGGATCAGCCCCAGCATTTT.